This TCR beta chain was sequenced in a study of radiation and T cells in renal cell carcinoma. The treatment here: treatment-naive control, cytoreductive nephrectomy. The V end was cut by 4 bases, the J end by 1 base, with 10 bases between. Germline values: CDR1 GTSNPN, CDR2 SVGIG (reference sequence). There are 13 residues in the CDR3. TCRdb's table, derived via immunoSEQ multiplex PCR, lists solely in-frame clones and lacks some. The sample lists more than 15,000 clones; roughly 60% were seen once. This clone came up a few times. V and J are TRBV30 and TRBJ1-1; D not certain. This receptor was obtained from a man aged 45-60 years with renal cell carcinoma. Sequenced here: tumor tissue, sampled from a patient whose treatment was nephrectomy without radiotherapy. The CDR3 loop reads CAWKERANTEAFF. The CDR3 nucleotides are TGTGCCTGGAAGGAGAGGGCGAACACTGAAGCTTTCTTT.